The 30 T cell receptor beta chains listed next were all sequenced from one sample in a study of long-term antiretroviral therapy in people with HIV. Running of the v3.0 immunoSEQ assay took place at survey level. Measured with immunoSEQ multiplex PCR; TCRdb has only the in-frame clones, and not every one. The table lists around 21,000 clones, 81% of them singletons. The source was unsorted PBMCs, collected 0.1 years before starting antiretroviral therapy. The receptors were gathered from a man aged 35-49 years with HIV.

The gene calls are TRBV28 and TRBJ1-2; D not certain. The CDR3 consists of 11 residues. With 3 bases removed from V and 7 bases from J, the gap between germline ends came to 6 bases. Germline-derived CDR1 and CDR2 are MDHEN and SYDVKM. CDR3 sequence reads: CASSFLGGYTF. In DNA, the CDR3 is TGTGCCAGCAGTTTTCTGGGTGGCTACACCTTC.

This chain joins TRBV7-3 and TRBJ1-6, with 8 bases identical to TRBD1. CDR1 SGHTA and CDR2 FQGTGA come from the germline V gene. The CDR3 consists of 14 residues. V was pared by 4 bases and J by 9 bases, with 5 bases of the junction left unmatched. The CDR3 sequence: CASSSDRDGSPLHF. CDR3 sequence (DNA): TGTGCCAGCAGCTCGGACAGGGATGGTTCACCCCTCCACTTT.

V and J are TRBV18 and TRBJ1-5, with D hard to call. V was trimmed by 5 bases and J by 3 bases, leaving 11 bases between them. This CDR3 contains 14 residues. Looked up from germline, CDR1 is KGHSH and CDR2 is LQKENI. The CDR3 region has the DNA TGTGCCAGCTCAGAATACACTGACAATCAGCCCCAGCATTTT. Amino acid sequence: CASSEYTDNQPQHF.

The V and J genes are TRBV27 and TRBJ1-2; D call uncertain. V was trimmed by 6 bases and J by 0 bases, leaving 11 bases between them. This CDR3 spans 14 amino acids. The V gene's germline CDR1 is MNHEY and CDR2 SMNVEV (reference sequence). CDR3 in amino acids: CASSLEGPNYGYTF. CDR3 nucleotides: TGTGCCAGCAGCCTCGAGGGCCCTAACTATGGCTACACCTTC.

The chain employs TRBV2 and TRBJ1-2; D might be TRBD1 (6 bases). This CDR3 is 14 amino acids long. Trimming removed 5 bases at V and 11 bases at J, with 21 bases between. Germline V CDR1 and CDR2: SNHLY, FYNNEI. The CDR3 reads CASSPPGLTTGYTF. CDR3 nucleotides: TGTGCCAGCAGTCCCCCGGGACTTACGACAGGTTACACCTTC.

The chain combines TRBV5-1 with TRBJ2-7; possible D gene TRBD1, 5 bases. Germline CDR1 reads SGHRS; CDR2 reads YFSETQ. V lost 1 base, J lost 0 bases, and 8 bases lay in between. CDR3 length: 14 amino acids. This chain's CDR3 is CASSLTGPSYEQYF. The CDR3, as DNA: TGCGCCAGCAGCTTGACAGGCCCCTCCTACGAGCAGTACTTC.

V gene TRBV18 combines with J gene TRBJ2-1; 11 bases are shared with TRBD2. Germline CDR1 reads KGHSH; CDR2 reads LQKENI. CDR3 length equals 18 residues. The J segment lost 0 bases and the V segment lost 4 bases, leaving 8 bases of the junction unmatched. The CDR3 nucleotides read TGTGCCAGCTCACTTCAGACTAGCGGGGCGAGCTCCTACAATGAGCAGTTCTTC. This encodes CASSLQTSGASSYNEQFF.

V and J are TRBV6-5 and TRBJ2-7, with a weak D call TRBD2 (6 bases). CDR1 is MNHEY and CDR2 is SVGAGI in the germline V gene. Trimming took 11 bases from V and 4 from J, leaving 18 bases between them. The length of the CDR3 is 13 residues. This CDR3 reads CAASTRGKYEQYF. Written as DNA, the CDR3 is TGTGCCGCTTCGACTCGGGGGAAATACGAGCAGTACTTC.

The chain employs TRBV19 and TRBJ2-3; TRBD1 might be the D (5 bases). V shed 5 bases and J shed 0 bases, with 12 bases lying between them. Germline V lookup: CDR1 LNHDA, CDR2 SQIVND (reference sequence). The CDR3 has 15 residues. The CDR3 sequence is CASSPRTLSTDTQYF. Here the CDR3 DNA reads TGTGCCAGTAGTCCCCGGACACTTAGCACAGATACGCAGTATTTT.

CDR3 nucleotide sequence: TGTGCCAGTAGTGCCCCAGGAGGGTTTCACTTCTTC. This encodes CASSAPGGFHFF. The V gene is TRBV19, the J gene TRBJ2-1; tentative D call: TRBD2 (6 bases). V lost 5 bases, J lost 16 bases, and 18 bases lay in between. There are 12 residues in the CDR3. CDR1 LNHDA and CDR2 SQIVND come from the germline V gene (reference sequence).

The CDR3 loop reads CATTGGSYGYTF. The CDR3 nucleotides read TGTGCCACGACAGGGGGGTCCTATGGCTACACCTTC. This chain uses TRBV6-5 with TRBJ1-2; 9 nucleotides line up with TRBD1. CDR3 length: 12 residues. After removal of 10 bases from V and 4 bases from J, the junction contained 4 bases not matched to a gene. In germline, CDR1 is MNHEY, CDR2 SVGAGI.

The genes are TRBV6-6 and TRBJ2-2; no clear D gene. CDR1 and CDR2 (germline): MNHNY, SVGAGI (reference sequence). There are 15 residues in the CDR3. Trimming cost V 2 bases and J 5 bases, with 12 bases left between them. CDR3 DNA: TGTGCCAGCAGTTACCGGGCGAGCAGAACCGGGGAGCTGTTTTTT. Translation gives CASSYRASRTGELFF.

J is TRBJ2-7 and V is TRBV6-5; possibly TRBD2 for D (6 bases). Germline loops: CDR1 MNHEY, CDR2 SVGAGI. CDR3 length: 13 amino acids. The V gene lost 5 bases and the J gene lost 3 bases, with 11 bases spanning the gap. The CDR3 nucleotides read TGTGCCAGCAGTGGGGGACTTGACTACGAGCAGTACTTC. Its protein product is CASSGGLDYEQYF.

The chain couples TRBV28 to TRBJ2-1; TRBD1 aligns across 7 bases. Trimming at V came to 7 bases and at J to 0 bases, leaving 6 bases not matched to a gene. The germline V gene has CDR1 MDHEN and CDR2 SYDVKM. This CDR3 has 15 amino acids. CDR3 amino acids: CASTPDRSSYNEQFF. As DNA, the CDR3 is TGTGCCAGCACCCCGGACAGGAGCTCCTACAATGAGCAGTTCTTC.

This sequence joins TRBV6-1 and TRBJ2-1, with 14 bases fitting TRBD2. J gave up 3 bases and V 2 bases, and 9 bases lay outside the gene matches. The V gene's germline CDR1 is MNHNS and CDR2 SASEGT. The CDR3 runs 19 residues. In DNA form, the CDR3 reads TGTGCCAGCAGTGAACCGGGACTAGCGGGAGCCAGAGACTACAATGAGCAGTTCTTC. It is translated as CASSEPGLAGARDYNEQFF.

The chain links TRBV6-5 to TRBJ1-3; TRBD1 matches 11 bases. CDR1 MNHEY and CDR2 SVGAGI come from the germline V gene. The CDR3 runs 15 residues. The J segment lost 3 bases and the V segment lost 5 bases, leaving 3 bases of the junction unmatched. For the CDR3, the DNA is TGTGCCAGCAGTGGGGACAGGGGGTATGGAAACACCATATATTTT. Translating it yields CASSGDRGYGNTIYF.

This sequence joins TRBV9 and TRBJ2-2, with 8 positions matching TRBD2. From germline, CDR1 is SGDLS and CDR2 YYNGEE. The CDR3 length is 17 residues. After removal of 0 bases from V and 2 bases from J, the junction contained 6 bases not matched to a gene. CDR3 loop: CASSVDFAGGNTGELFF. The DNA for the CDR3 is TGTGCCAGCAGCGTAGATTTCGCGGGGGGTAACACCGGGGAGCTGTTTTTT.

In DNA form, the CDR3 reads TGTGCCAGCAGCTTAGGTGGGGGGAGGAGCTCCTACGAGCAGTACTTC. Translation: CASSLGGGRSSYEQYF. This chain joins TRBV7-2 and TRBJ2-7; D is perhaps TRBD2 (6 bases). Germline lookup yields CDR1 SGHTA and CDR2 FQGNSA. Trimming removed 1 base from V and 0 bases from J, with 13 bases in between. CDR3 length equals 16 residues.

This rearrangement joins TRBV7-6 to TRBJ2-3; D is uncertain. The length of the CDR3 is 12 residues. V lost 1 base, J lost 6 bases, and 5 bases lay in between. Germline V gene lookup returns CDR1 SGHVS and CDR2 FNYEAQ. The CDR3: CASSLGVDTQYF. The CDR3 DNA sequence: TGTGCCAGCAGCTTAGGAGTCGATACGCAGTATTTT.

The rearrangement uses TRBV2 and TRBJ2-3, with a weak D call TRBD2 (5 bases). CDR1 and CDR2 (germline): SNHLY, FYNNEI. The CDR3 length is 13 residues. The V end was cut by 2 bases, the J end by 6 bases, with 9 bases between. The CDR3 coding sequence is TGTGCCAGCAGTGAATCTGAGGGCGATACGCAGTATTTT. It specifies CASSESEGDTQYF.

This chain connects TRBV28 to TRBJ2-2; 7 nucleotides align to TRBD2. Per the germline V gene, CDR1 is MDHEN and CDR2 is SYDVKM. J gave up 2 bases and V 4 bases, and 10 bases lay outside the gene matches. CDR3 length: 17 residues. CDR3 loop: CASSSRRGTRNTGELFF. The CDR3 DNA sequence: TGTGCCAGCAGTTCAAGGCGGGGGACCCGAAACACCGGGGAGCTGTTTTTT.

V usage is TRBV29-1 and J usage is TRBJ1-2; TRBD1 might be the D (5 bases). The CDR3 is 12 amino acids. V lost 4 bases and J lost 5, with 11 bases in between. Germline V gene sequence: CDR1 SQVTM, CDR2 ANQGSEA. Here the CDR3 DNA reads TGCAGCGTTGTGAACAGGAATTATGGCTACACCTTC. It codes for CSVVNRNYGYTF.

This chain joins TRBV7-9 and TRBJ1-2; 7 positions agree with TRBD1. V shed 4 bases, J shed 4 bases, and the junction held 9 bases outside the gene matches. CDR1 is SEHNR and CDR2 is FQNEAQ in the germline V gene (reference sequence). The CDR3 runs to 15 residues. The CDR3 protein is CASSSGDSNSYGYTF. Here the CDR3 DNA reads TGTGCCAGCAGCTCGGGGGACAGCAACTCCTATGGCTACACCTTC.

This chain uses TRBV4-1 with TRBJ2-1, with D tentatively TRBD1 or TRBD2 (5 bases each). CDR1 MGHRA and CDR2 YSYEKL come from the germline V gene. There are 14 residues in the CDR3. Trimming stripped 1 base from V and 4 bases from J, with 8 bases between. The CDR3 sequence is CASSQGDGYNEQFF. The DNA of the CDR3 is TGCGCCAGCAGCCAAGGGGACGGTTACAATGAGCAGTTCTTC.

A few counts support this clone. This chain uses TRBV2 with TRBJ2-7; D is perhaps TRBD1 or TRBD2 (5 bases each). Germline loops: CDR1 SNHLY, CDR2 FYNNEI. The CDR3 covers 13 residues. V dropped 7 bases and J dropped 2 bases, with 12 bases sitting between them. In DNA form, the CDR3 reads TGTGCCAGCACTCGGGACGGCACCTACGAGCAGTACTTC. Its protein product is CASTRDGTYEQYF. Drawing the rest from reference TRBV2 and TRBJ2-7, the complete variable domain is EPEVTQTPSHQVTQMGQEVILRCVPISNHLYFYWYRQILGQKVEFLVSFYNNEISEKSEIFDDQFSVERPDGSNFTLKIRSTKLEDSAMYFCASTRDGTYEQYFGPGTRLTVT.

This chain uses TRBV7-8 with TRBJ1-2; possible D gene TRBD1, 6 bases. Trimming left V 1 base short and J 3 bases short, with 21 bases between. Per germline, CDR1 SGHVS and CDR2 FQNEAQ. CDR3 size: 18 residues. The CDR3 here is CASSLVEGSRGRDYGYTF. The CDR3 bases are TGTGCCAGCAGCTTAGTGGAGGGGTCCCGGGGGCGAGACTATGGCTACACCTTC. Drawing the rest from reference TRBV7-8 and TRBJ1-2, the complete variable domain is GAGVSQSPRYKVAKRGQDVALRCDPISGHVSLFWYQQALGQGPEFLTYFQNEAQLDKSGLPSDRFFAERPEGSVSTLKIQRTQQEDSAVYLCASSLVEGSRGRDYGYTFGSGTRLTVV.

V gene TRBV6-6 combines with J gene TRBJ1-1, with TRBD1 as a possible D gene (5 bases). V lost 5 bases and J lost 1, with 11 bases in between. The germline CDR1 and CDR2 sequences are MNHNY and SVGAGI (reference sequence). CDR3 length: 14 residues. The CDR3 bases are TGTGCCAGCAGTGACAACAGGAAGAACACTGAAGCTTTCTTT. Its protein product is CASSDNRKNTEAFF.

This clone was seen a single time. The chain carries TRBV7-2 and TRBJ2-7; D is possibly TRBD1 (6 bases). This CDR3 has 14 residues. Germline-derived CDR1 and CDR2 are SGHTA and FQGNSA. The germline V and J ends were trimmed by 1 base and 5 bases, with 12 bases remaining between them. As DNA, the CDR3 is TGTGCCAGCAGCTTAGATCAGGGGATAGACGAGCAGTACTTC. Its protein is CASSLDQGIDEQYF.

This clone showed up just a few times. The V and J genes are TRBV5-4 and TRBJ2-7; D might be TRBD2 (5 bases). Between the trimmed V and J ends, which lost 9 bases and 6 bases, there was a span of 13 bases. Germline CDR1 SGHNT, CDR2 YYREEE (reference sequence). This CDR3 comprises 11 residues. The CDR3 region is CATGVTGEQYF. CDR3 nucleotides: TGTGCCACCGGGGTAACGGGCGAGCAGTACTTC.

The CDR3 DNA reads TGTGCCAGCTCAGACGGGACAGGGGCTGGAAACACCATATATTTT. This codes for CASSDGTGAGNTIYF. The rearrangement joins TRBV18 to TRBJ1-3; 10 nucleotides match TRBD1. Germline lookup yields CDR1 KGHSH and CDR2 LQKENI. The J segment lost 2 bases and the V segment lost 5 bases, leaving 3 bases of the junction unmatched. This CDR3 region has 15 residues.